This TCR beta chain was sequenced during a study of shared T cell receptors in the human thymus. Sequenced by immunoSEQ multiplex PCR; TCRdb stores in-frame clones only, minus some. The table shows 700,000 or so clones, with 80% to 90% occurring only once. The same sample was also studied in work on human thymus T cells. That paper states: Related research described thymic repertoires that were highly overlapping among unrelated individuals.

The receptor's source is a girl in the first two years of life with a congenital heart defect. Sequences were obtained from thymocytes.

The CDR3: CASSLLGGYTASEKLFF. As DNA, the CDR3 is TGTGCCAGCAGCCTTCTTGGGGGGTACACCGCTAGTGAAAAACTGTTTTTT. The rearrangement uses TRBV28 and TRBJ1-4; a possible D gene is TRBD1 (5 bases). The CDR3 runs to 17 residues. Trimming took 6 bases from V and 7 from J, leaving 24 bases between them. CDR1 is MDHEN, CDR2 SYDVKM, per germline.